This is a list of T cell receptor beta chains from one sample in a study of post-analysis software for immune sequencing data. Using its own MiXCR run on the PCR reads, TCRdb lists one record per CDR3 protein. The sample carries some 260,000 distinct CDR3 sequences, 30% to 45% recorded once. The sample was blood. The receptor set was obtained from a girl aged 5-17 years with multiple sclerosis. Both conserved end residues are part of each CDR3. A D gene is named only where the DNA matches it firmly. Rows may omit the clone size; those that give it use once, few, many or a size class.

many TRBD2 TRBJ2-5 TRBV4-1 TGCGCCAGCAGCCTTACTAGCGGTGGTCGAGAGACCCAGTACTTC CASSLTSGGRETQYF
few - TRBJ2-1 TRBV7-3 TGTGCCAGCAGCTTAACGGCAGTTCTCTCCTACAATGAGCAGTTCTTC CASSLTAVLSYNEQFF
many TRBD2 TRBJ2-1 TRBV5-5 TGTGCCAGCAGCCCCAAGGCGGGAGCACACTCCTACAATGAGCAGTTCTTC CASSPKAGAHSYNEQFF
- - TRBJ2-1 TRBV7-6 TGTGCCAGCAGCTTAGTCGGAACAGGGAGGGACTCCTACAATGAGCAGTTCTTC CASSLVGTGRDSYNEQFF
few - TRBJ2-5 TRBV2 TGTGCCAGCCCCGGAAAAGAGACCCAGTACTTC CASPGKETQYF
few - TRBJ1-1 TRBV5-1 TGCGCCAGCAGCGAGTCCTTTAAGGAGAACACTGAAGCTTTCTTT CASSESFKENTEAFF
- - TRBJ2-5 TRBV21-1 TGTGCCAGCAGCAGGGACAGGATTAAAGAGACCCAGTACTTC CASSRDRIKETQYF
- - TRBJ2-7 TRBV7-2 TGTGCCAGCAGCTTAGGGACAGTCTCCTACGAGCAGTACTTC CASSLGTVSYEQYF
once TRBD2 TRBJ2-7 TRBV12-3/TRBV12-4 TGTGCCAGCAGTTTAGCCGGCGGGGGGGCCAATGAGCAGTACTTC CASSLAGGGANEQYF
many - TRBJ1-2 TRBV6-6 TGTGCCAGCAGTTACCCCCTTTTGGAGGGACTGAACTATGGCTACACCTTC CASSYPLLEGLNYGYTF
many - TRBJ2-3 TRBV5-1 TGCGCCAGCAGCTTGGAGGGCTTTGGCGCAGATACGCAGTATTTT CASSLEGFGADTQYF
many - TRBJ2-5 TRBV5-1 TGCGCCAGCAGCTTGGGCTTCCGACGGGGGGCAGGGATGGAGACCCAGTACTTC CASSLGFRRGAGMETQYF
many - TRBJ2-5 TRBV28 TGTGCCAGCAGTCCTGACTTATACAGGGAACAAGAGACCCAGTACTTC CASSPDLYREQETQYF
- - TRBJ2-1 TRBV9 TGTGCCAGCAGTGTCGGGAACAATGAGCAGTTCTTC CASSVGNNEQFF
many TRBD1 TRBJ2-6 TRBV6-2/TRBV6-3 TGTGCCAGCAGTTACTACGGACAGGGGGCGTTGGCCGGGGCCAACGTCCTGACTTTC CASSYYGQGALAGANVLTF
- TRBD1 TRBJ1-1 TRBV2 TGTGCCAGCAGTCCACAGGGGGCGCATATCAACACTGAAGCTTTCTTT CASSPQGAHINTEAFF
few - TRBJ1-2 TRBV9 TGTGCCAGCAGCGCCCGGCAGGGTGGGAGTGGCTATGGCTACACCTTC CASSARQGGSGYGYTF
- - TRBJ2-5 TRBV9 TGTGCCAGCAGCGTCGGGACTGGCGAGGAGGAGACCCAGTACTTC CASSVGTGEEETQYF
- - TRBJ2-2 TRBV9 TGTGCCAGCAGCGTAGCGCAGGACCCTAACACCGGGGAGCTGTTTTTT CASSVAQDPNTGELFF
- - TRBJ2-3 TRBV2 TGTGCCAGCAGTGAAGACAGGGGGGGCGATACGCAGTATTTT CASSEDRGGDTQYF
many - TRBJ1-2 TRBV6-5 TGTGCCAGCACCAATCGGGGAGGAAGGGATGGCTACACCTTC CASTNRGGRDGYTF
many TRBD1 TRBJ2-3 TRBV5-1 TGCGCCAGCAGACGACAGGGGGGAGATACGCAGTATTTT CASRRQGGDTQYF
- TRBD1 TRBJ1-2 TRBV7-2 TGTGCCAGCAGCCAGGGGACAGGGTCCTATGGCTACACCTTC CASSQGTGSYGYTF
few - TRBJ1-4 TRBV28 TGTGCCATCGCATTCCCTTCCGGGACACCTAATAATGAAAAACTGTTTTTT CAIAFPSGTPNNEKLFF
many - TRBJ1-2 TRBV7-9 TGTGCCAGCAGTAACGGTCGTGGCTACACCTTC CASSNGRGYTF
many - TRBJ2-1 TRBV12-3/TRBV12-4 TGTGCCAGCAGTTTAGATCTGGGGACGGGATACAATGAGCAGTTCTTC CASSLDLGTGYNEQFF
- - TRBJ1-1 TRBV28 TGTGCCAGCAGTTTAGGCTCGGGGGGCGGGACTGAAGCTTTCTTT CASSLGSGGGTEAFF
few - TRBJ1-1 TRBV18 TGTGCCAGCTCACCGCAGTTTGGGGGCGCGGGCACTGAAGCTTTCTTT CASSPQFGGAGTEAFF
few TRBD1 TRBJ2-6 TRBV14 TGTGCCAGCAGCCTCCGCGGTAGTGGACAGGGAAACTCTGGGGCCAACGTCCTGACTTTC CASSLRGSGQGNSGANVLTF
few - TRBJ1-1 TRBV6-5 TGTGCCTGCAGTTACCGGCCTAACACTGAAGCTTTCTTT CACSYRPNTEAFF
many TRBD1 TRBJ2-1 TRBV28 TGTGCCAGCAGTGCCCTTTTTAGGGACAGGGCGAACAATGAGCAGTTCTTC CASSALFRDRANNEQFF
once - TRBJ2-3 TRBV6-5 TGTGCCAGCAGTTGGACTGAACGGGATACGCAGTATTTT CASSWTERDTQYF
- - TRBJ2-5 TRBV7-9 TGTGCCAGCAGCGACGAAAGGAAACAGGTCCAAGAGACCCAGTACTTC CASSDERKQVQETQYF
- - TRBJ2-4 TRBV27 TGTGCCAGCAGCCCTGGGGACATTCAGTACTTC CASSPGDIQYF
- - TRBJ1-2 TRBV10-3 TGTGCCACCGACCCTCAAGGGGCACCTAACCAGGGCTACACCTTC CATDPQGAPNQGYTF
once - TRBJ1-6 TRBV4-1 TGCGCCAGCAGCCAAGATCTAGGGGGTACTAATTCACCCCTCCACTTT CASSQDLGGTNSPLHF
many - TRBJ2-7 TRBV6-2/TRBV6-3 TGTGCCAGTACGGACGGACTAACCTACGAGCAGTACTTC CASTDGLTYEQYF
- - TRBJ2-1 TRBV20-1 TGCAGTGCTAAGGGGGGGAATGAGCAGTTCTTC CSAKGGNEQFF
many - TRBJ2-5 TRBV9 TGTGCCAGCAGCGTCGGCGGGGAGACCCAGTACTTC CASSVGGETQYF
- - TRBJ2-7 TRBV12-3/TRBV12-4 TGTGCCAGCAGTTTAGCCCCTGGATACGAGCAGTACTTC CASSLAPGYEQYF
few TRBD1 TRBJ1-4 TRBV7-8 TGTGCCAGCAGCCACCGAGGCAGGGGGGAAGAAAAACTGTTTTTT CASSHRGRGEEKLFF
- - TRBJ2-7 TRBV6-1 TGTGCCAGCAGTGGGGGGTCCTACGAGCAGTACTTC CASSGGSYEQYF
few - TRBJ1-5 TRBV24-1 TGTGCCACCAGTGCACCCAGGGGCAATCAGCCCCAGCATTTT CATSAPRGNQPQHF
many TRBD1 TRBJ2-5 TRBV28 TGTGCCAGCAACTTGGGTGGGACAGATCGAGAGACCCAGTACTTC CASNLGGTDRETQYF
few - TRBJ2-2 TRBV5-1 TGCGCCAGCAGCTTGGTGGTGGCGAACACCGGGGAGCTGTTTTTT CASSLVVANTGELFF
- TRBD2 TRBJ2-1 TRBV7-3 TGTGCCAGCAGCTCAGGACTAGGTCGGTTTCCGGCTGAGCAGTTCTTC CASSSGLGRFPAEQFF
- TRBD2 TRBJ2-1 TRBV10-3 TGTGCCATCAGTGAGTCATTTACTAGCGGGAGTCTTCGCAATGAGCAGTTCTTC CAISESFTSGSLRNEQFF
- TRBD2 TRBJ2-2 TRBV7-9 TGTGCCAGCAGCCCCGCTGGGGCGGGAGGACCGAACACCGGGGAGCGGTTTTTT CASSPAGAGGPNTGERFF
many - TRBJ2-3 TRBV20-1 TGCAGTGCTAGCGGGTGGCCCGGTACGCAGTATTTT CSASGWPGTQYF
- TRBD1 TRBJ1-1 TRBV7-8 TGTGCCAGCAGCTTGCCGACAGGGGGGGGCACTGAAGCTTTCTTT CASSLPTGGGTEAFF
many TRBD1 TRBJ1-6 TRBV6-1 TGTGCCAGCAGTCGGAATACCCTGACGACAGGGGGGCAGGGACCCCTCCACTTT CASSRNTLTTGGQGPLHF
many TRBD1 TRBJ1-5 TRBV4-1 TGCGCCAGCAGCCAATTAGGACAGGGTGGAAATCAGCCCCAGCATTTT CASSQLGQGGNQPQHF
- - TRBJ1-1 TRBV6-1 TGTGCCAGCAGTTTTGGGACGGTGAACACTGAAGCTTTCTTT CASSFGTVNTEAFF
many TRBD2 TRBJ2-5 TRBV5-1 TGCGCCAGCAGCCCCGGACTAGCGGTGGCCCAGTACTTC CASSPGLAVAQYF
- - TRBJ2-3 TRBV20-1 TGCAGTGCTAGTGTGGAGGGCCGGGATACGCAGTATTTT CSASVEGRDTQYF